What follows describes a single T cell receptor beta chain. What it recognizes is unknown. These data are taken from a study of monozygotic twins with cystic fibrosis. Study information: Libraries were built from 2.5 to 3 micrograms of fragmented DNA using approximately 16 PCR cycles.

Profiling relied on immunoSEQ multiplex PCR, and the TCRdb table lists in-frame clones only, not all of them. The data contain roughly 940 clones, over 90% of them singletons. Study-level points and caveats: J usage was most co-twin-similar in 8 of 16 pairs, V in 13. Median Simpson clonality of approximately 0.009 suggested naive T cells predominated. Monozygotic CF twins shared more identical nucleotide clonotypes than unrelated patients.

Per the germline V gene, CDR1 is LNHDA and CDR2 is SQIVND (reference sequence). The J segment lost 8 bases and the V segment lost 5 bases, leaving 5 bases of the junction unmatched. This CDR3 has 13 amino acids. The rearrangement links TRBV19 to TRBJ1-4; 7 positions agree with TRBD1. The TCR sequence derives from a boy between 10 and 17 years old with cystic fibrosis. Material for sequencing was blood. The CDR3 protein is CASSLAGGEKLFF. In DNA, the CDR3 is TGTGCCAGTAGTTTGGCAGGGGGGGAAAAACTGTTTTTT. Combining the CDR3 with reference TRBV19 and TRBJ1-4 gives the whole variable domain DGGITQSPKYLFRKEGQNVTLSCEQNLNHDAMYWYRQDPGQGLRLIYYSQIVNDFQKGDIAEGYSVSREKKESFPLTVTSAQKNPTAFYLCASSLAGGEKLFFGSGTQLSVL.